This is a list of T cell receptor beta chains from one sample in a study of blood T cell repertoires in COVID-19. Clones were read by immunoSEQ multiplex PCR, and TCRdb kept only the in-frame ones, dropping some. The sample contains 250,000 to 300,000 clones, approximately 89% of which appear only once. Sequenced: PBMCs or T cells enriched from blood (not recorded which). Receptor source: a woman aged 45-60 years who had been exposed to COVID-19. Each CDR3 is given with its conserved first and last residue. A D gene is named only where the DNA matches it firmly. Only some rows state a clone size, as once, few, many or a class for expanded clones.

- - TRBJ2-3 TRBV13 TGTGCCAGCAGCAGCGTGGGGGCCGGGAAGACAGATACGCAGTATTTT CASSSVGAGKTDTQYF
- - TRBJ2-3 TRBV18 TGTGCCAGCTCACCTACGGTGAACGGCGGGACAGATACGCAGTATTTT CASSPTVNGGTDTQYF
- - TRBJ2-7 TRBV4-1 TGCGCCAGCAGCCATTTTTATGACAGTCCCACCTACGAGCAGTACTTC CASSHFYDSPTYEQYF
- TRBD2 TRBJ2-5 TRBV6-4 TGTGCCAGCAGTGAGGTCACTAGCGGGGAACAAGAGACCCAGTACTTC CASSEVTSGEQETQYF
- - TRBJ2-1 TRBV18 TGTGCCAGCTCACCAGCAGGGCAGGAATACAATGAGCAGTTCTTC CASSPAGQEYNEQFF
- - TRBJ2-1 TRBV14 TGTGCCAGCAGCCGTGGGACTTGGTACAATGAGCAGTTCTTC CASSRGTWYNEQFF
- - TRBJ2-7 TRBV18 TGTGCCAGCTCACCTCAGGGGGGAGGCGAGCAGTACTTC CASSPQGGGEQYF
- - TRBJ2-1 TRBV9 TGTGCCAGCAGCGTAGTGTCAGGGGTCGAGCAGTTCTTC CASSVVSGVEQFF
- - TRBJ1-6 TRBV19 TGTGCCAGTAAGGAGCAGGGTTGGAATTCACCCCTCCACTTT CASKEQGWNSPLHF
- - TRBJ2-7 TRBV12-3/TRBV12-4 TGTGCCAGCAGTGCACACTACGAGCAGTACTTC CASSAHYEQYF
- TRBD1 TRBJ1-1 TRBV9 TGTGCCAGCAGCCAAAGAAGTACAGGGGGCACTGAAGCTTTCTTT CASSQRSTGGTEAFF
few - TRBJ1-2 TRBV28 TGTGCCAGCAGTGGTGGGCAGGCTACTAACTATGGCTACACCTTC CASSGGQATNYGYTF
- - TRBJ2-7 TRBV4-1 TGCGCCAGCAGCCAAGAGGCCAGGGCGCCCTACGAGCAGTACTTC CASSQEARAPYEQYF
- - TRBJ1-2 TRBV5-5 TGTGCCAGCAGCTTGGACCTCCTCGCGTACTATGGCTACACCTTC CASSLDLLAYYGYTF
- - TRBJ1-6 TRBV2 TGTGCCAGCAGCTTCGGTTCACCCCTCCACTTT CASSFGSPLHF
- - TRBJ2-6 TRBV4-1 TGCGCCAGCAGCCAAGAAGAAAGGAGCTCTGGGGCCAACGTCCTGACTTTC CASSQEERSSGANVLTF
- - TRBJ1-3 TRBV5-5 TGTGCCAGCACGCAGACAGCAGGAAACACCATATATTTT CASTQTAGNTIYF
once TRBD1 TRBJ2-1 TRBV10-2 TGCGCCAGCAGAGCGGACAGGGATACGAATGAGCAGTTCTTC CASRADRDTNEQFF
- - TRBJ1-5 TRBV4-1 TGCGCCAGCAGCCAAGAATCGGGAATTGGGCCCCAGCATTTT CASSQESGIGPQHF
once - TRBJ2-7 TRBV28 TGTGCCAGCAGTTTCGTGAGTTCCTACGAGCAGTACTTC CASSFVSSYEQYF
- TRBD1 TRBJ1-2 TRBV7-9 TGTGCCAGCAGCTTAGGACCCCAGACAGGGCAGTCTGGCTACACCTTC CASSLGPQTGQSGYTF
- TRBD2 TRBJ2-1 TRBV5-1 TGCGCCAGCAGCACGGGACTAGCGGGGGATGAGCAGTTCTTC CASSTGLAGDEQFF
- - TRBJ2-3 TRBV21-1 TGTGCCAGGCCCGGTCAGGAGGGTAGCACACAGACAGATACGCAGTATTTT CARPGQEGSTQTDTQYF
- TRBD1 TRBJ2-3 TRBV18 TGTGCCAGCTCACCTCTACCGACAGGGCCGTCCACAGATACGCAGTATTTT CASSPLPTGPSTDTQYF
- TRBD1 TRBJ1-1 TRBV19 TGTGCCAGTAGCAGCCTTACAGGGGGTATCACTGAAGCTTTCTTT CASSSLTGGITEAFF
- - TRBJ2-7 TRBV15 TGTGCCACCAGCAGTAACTCCTATAGTTCCAACTACGAGCAGTACTTC CATSSNSYSSNYEQYF
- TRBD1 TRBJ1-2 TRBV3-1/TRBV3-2 TGTGCCAGCAGCCAAATACAGGGGTACTATGGCTACACCTTC CASSQIQGYYGYTF
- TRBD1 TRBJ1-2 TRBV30 TGTGCCTGGAGTGTAAGGACAGGGGGATCCACCTTC CAWSVRTGGSTF
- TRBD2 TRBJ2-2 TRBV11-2 TGTGCCAGCAGCCCCCCGGGGGGGGCGGCGGAGCTGTTTTTT CASSPPGGAAELFF
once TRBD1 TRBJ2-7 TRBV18 TGTGCCAGCTCAGACCGGACAGGCTCCTACGAGCAGTACTTC CASSDRTGSYEQYF
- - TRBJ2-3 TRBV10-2 TGCGCCAGCAGCGGGGTAGGGAGCACAGATACGCAGTATTTT CASSGVGSTDTQYF
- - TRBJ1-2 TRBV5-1 TGCGCCAGCAGCCGGACGCGGTCGGGAGGCTACACCTTC CASSRTRSGGYTF
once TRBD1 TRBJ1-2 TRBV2 TGTGCCAGCAGTGCCGGGACAGCCTATGGCTACACCTTC CASSAGTAYGYTF
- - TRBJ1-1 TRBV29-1 TGCAGCGCCCTTACTGGTTCCTCCACTGAAGCTTTCTTT CSALTGSSTEAFF
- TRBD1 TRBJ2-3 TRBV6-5 TGTGCCAGCATCCCGGGACAGTGGACGGATACGCAGTATTTT CASIPGQWTDTQYF
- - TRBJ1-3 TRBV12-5 TGTGCTAGTGGCCCCGGGGGGGGAAACACCATATATTTT CASGPGGGNTIYF
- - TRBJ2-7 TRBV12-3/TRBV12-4 TGTGCCAGCACCTTGGGGACATTTGGGCAGTACTTC CASTLGTFGQYF
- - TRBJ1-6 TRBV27 TGTGCCAGCAGTTTATCACAGAAGAGCTCCTATAATTCACCCCTCCACTTT CASSLSQKSSYNSPLHF
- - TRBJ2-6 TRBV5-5 TGTGCCAGCAACCATCATGGGGGGATCCCTGGGGCCAACGTCCTGACTTTC CASNHHGGIPGANVLTF
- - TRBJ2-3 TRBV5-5 TGTGCCAGCAGCTTCCGGGGGGCGACCACAGATACGCAGTATTTT CASSFRGATTDTQYF
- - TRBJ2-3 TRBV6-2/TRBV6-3 TGTGCCAGCAGTTCCCAGTCTTGGGAGGAAGATACGCAGTATTTT CASSSQSWEEDTQYF
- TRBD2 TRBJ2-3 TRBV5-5 TGTGCCAGCAGCCCTGGACTAGCGCGCACAGATACGCAGTATTTT CASSPGLARTDTQYF
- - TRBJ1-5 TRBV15 TGTGCCACCAGCAGAGATGTTTCCAGGGTGGCTCAGCCCCAGCATTTT CATSRDVSRVAQPQHF
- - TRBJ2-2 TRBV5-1 TGCGCCAGCAGCTTGGACAGTCGGAACACCGGGGAGCTGTTTTTT CASSLDSRNTGELFF
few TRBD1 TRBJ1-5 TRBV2 TGTGCCAGCGGATGGGGACAGTCTAGCAATCAGCCCCAGCATTTT CASGWGQSSNQPQHF
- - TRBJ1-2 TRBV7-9 TGTGCCAGCAGCTTAGACGGCGCGGGTGGCTACACCTTC CASSLDGAGGYTF
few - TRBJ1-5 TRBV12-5 TGTGCTAGTGGTTTGGTAGGAGATGGAGGGGAGGGTCAGCCCCAGCATTTT CASGLVGDGGEGQPQHF
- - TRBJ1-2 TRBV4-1 TGCGCCAGCAGCCAAGATCCACAGTCGAACTATGGCTACACCTTC CASSQDPQSNYGYTF